This T cell receptor beta chain was sequenced during a study of immune cell composition in non-small cell lung cancer. Sequencing used immunoSEQ multiplex PCR; TCRdb keeps in-frame clones, though not all of them. Of approximately 7,000 clones in the sample, roughly 74% were seen once. Germline V gene lookup returns CDR1 KGHSH and CDR2 LQKENI. The CDR3 is 13 amino acids. The V gene lost 5 bases and the J gene lost 1 base, with 9 bases spanning the gap. As concerns this clone: The target antigen is unknown.

Study results and limitations: Squamous carcinomas (roughly 80%) more often had tumour-associated clones >0.5% than adenocarcinomas (roughly 33%). No significant correlation existed between pack-years smoked and tumour clonality. Overall clonality, unlike maximal tumour-associated clone frequency, did not predict TIL reactivity. Squamous lung tumours showed higher top 10 clone scores and clonality than adenocarcinomas.

This TCR came from a human donor with non-small cell lung cancer. Sample: lung tumor tissue. The V and J genes are TRBV18 and TRBJ2-7; no definite D call. CDR3 DNA sequence: TGTGCCAGCTCAGCTCGAGAGTCCTACGAGCAGTACTTC. Translation: CASSARESYEQYF. Based on the CDR3 plus reference TRBV18 and TRBJ2-7, the full variable domain is NAGVMQNPRHLVRRRGQEARLRCSPMKGHSHVYWYRQLPEEGLKFMVYLQKENIIDESGMPKERFSAEFPKEGPSILRIQQVVRGDSAAYFCASSARESYEQYFGPGTRLTVT.